This TCR beta chain is drawn from a study of cytomegalovirus exposure and HLA in healthy donors (dated by TCRdb to 2015 to 2018). In terms of the full investigation: An earlier analysis of 587 of the donors reported under 300 Gb of sequence data and around 120 million unique TCR beta sequences obtained from about 179 million T cells. A later genetic analysis took genome-wide SNP genotypes for about 55% of the 666 donors and used that subset as a discovery cohort. Donor age, sex, ethnicity and CMV serostatus were compiled together with the repertoire data. Typing coverage varied by locus: roughly 620-640 donors for A, B, C, DRB1 and DQB1; roughly 520 for DQA1; nearly 610 for DPA1; around 450 for DPB1. All discovery cohort repertoires had been generated on a single sequencing platform. The T cell repertoires of 666 subjects were profiled by immunosequencing and related to cytomegalovirus serostatus. In addition to the first cohort of around 670 subjects, a separate validation cohort of some 120 different subjects was used. Of the 300 to 450 genotyped donors, about 80% fell in the genetic ancestry cluster associated with self-reported Caucasian donors. Rather than drawing on any new phenotypic data, the later analysis identified candidate immune exposures from TCR beta sequences and the way those sequences occurred across donors. In a later analysis, previously published TCR beta repertoires from more than 500 donors were re-analyzed and high-resolution HLA genotyping was added so that TCR occurrence patterns could be studied. Because of strong linkage in the cohort, roughly five DR-DQ haplotypes were treated as single units for association and clustering. HLA typing covered class I and class II loci at four-digit resolution. On average, 235,054 unique TCR beta nucleotide sequences were sequenced per donor among some 420 genotyped donors of the cohort, with about 17% of those sequences being non-productive. To predict cytomegalovirus infection status, the study combined high-throughput TCR immunosequencing, statistical association of individual TCRs with disease status, and machine learning. Around 300 gigabases of sequencing data and approximately 85 million unique TCR sequences were included in an early release covering roughly 600 HLA-typed donors. To decide whether each TCR beta V gene segment behaved as functional or pseudogenic, an earlier analysis of some 570 of the donors relied on high-throughput TCR beta sequencing. The aim of the study was to test whether cataloging public T cell receptors could identify signatures of past pathogen exposure.

The library was made by the immunoSEQ multiplex PCR assay. For the multiplex PCR, a mixture combining 60 forward primers for TCR Vbeta segments and 13 reverse primers for TCR Jbeta segments was used. A multiplex PCR assay on genomic DNA amplified the CDR3 region of rearranged TCR beta genes. The amplified TCR beta libraries were sequenced on the Illumina HiSeq System as 87-base-pair reads. The source study handled its data this way. In a later analysis, some 80 million unique TCR beta chains were counted across the 500 to 850 repertoires, and around 10 million of these chains were shared by at least two donors. Raw reads were error-corrected and collapsed into unique sequences with a nearest-neighbor algorithm that merged closely related sequences to remove PCR and sequencing errors. To assign V, D and J gene segments, CDR3 sequences were aligned to IMGT reference sequences. For a sequence to be retained, at least a six-nucleotide match to both a V gene segment and a J gene segment was required. A rearrangement counted as productive if the CDR3 had no stop codons and remained in frame with V and J, and every other rearrangement counted as non-productive. Following IMGT convention, CDR3 was defined as the stretch from the second conserved V-encoded cysteine to the conserved J-encoded phenylalanine. The earlier analysis of some 600 of the donors excluded sequences that lacked an unambiguous match to a single V gene segment. An earlier analysis of fewer than 750 of the donors classified V segments as functional when productive rearrangements were above 56.7% and as segregating when the standard deviation between donors was above 5%. A statistical classification framework was built for diagnosing cytomegalovirus status from the catalog of TCR beta chain sequences. In a later analysis, TCR nucleotide sequences were compared against IMGT/GENE-DB human TR gene sequences so that V and J genes could be assigned. Using the TCRdist pipeline, a later analysis assigned CDR3 sequences along with most-parsimonious VDJ recombination scenarios. In a later analysis, every TCR beta chain was defined by the combination of its CDR3 amino acid sequence and its V-gene family, and reads without a unique V-gene family were dropped. A later analysis removed nearly 600 highly shared, low-generation-probability nucleotide sequences to deal with suspected cross-contamination and a sequencing artifact. A later analysis calculated a clonal expansion index for each public chain from normalized within-repertoire ranks of inferred template counts. Generation probabilities in a later analysis came from a VDJ recombination model fitted to out-of-frame rearrangements, and those results were checked against IGoR. Hypergeometric tests were used in a later analysis to score TCR-TCR, TCR-HLA and TCR-CMV co-occurrence, with a repertoire-size bias correction applied to the TCR pairs. A later analysis estimated false discovery rates by permuting HLA or CMV assignments 20 times. In a later analysis, co-occurring TCRs were grouped with DBSCAN, and TCRdist sequence similarity was added when clustering was performed within HLA-allele-positive subsets. Co-occurrence clustering excluded repertoires with fewer than 30,000 or more than 120,000 public chains, plus five with anomalous nucleotide sharing. TCRdb mirrors the immuneACCESS table, restricted to in-frame sequences. Some clones are absent from its copies; in checked studies, under half trace to an unresolved V gene, and the reason for the others is unknown. V and J calls and clone size come straight from that table; D and trimming were deduced from the DNA. The sample profile shows about 37,000 clones; about four fifths of them were found once. 9.3% of the sample rests with the top ten.

The research as a whole found: In a later analysis, the rate of TCR association differed among HLA loci, with DRB1 alleles having the most associated TCRs and HLA-C alleles having the fewest. In this cohort, only TCR beta chains were sequenced, and detectable features were limited by the absence of alpha or paired-chain data. According to the authors, the approach could potentially be generalized to other disease states and immunological phenotypes. In a later analysis, 16,951 TCR beta sequences were associated with specific HLA alleles at a false discovery rate of 0.05. In vitro tests confirmed that a few of the cytomegalovirus-associated TCR beta chains recognize cytomegalovirus antigens. Because the 87-base-pair reads could not distinguish some IMGT-functional V segments, including TRBV6-2 and TRBV6-3, those segments were excluded. Because HLA typing was missing for some donors at each locus, association tests included only the typed subset. The presence/absence analyses assumed that sequencing depth was roughly uniform across donors, and that assumption may not be true. The only immune exposure information available for the cohort was CMV serostatus. The classifier was reported to diagnose cytomegalovirus status with high specificity and sensitivity in both the original cohort and the validation cohort. Compared with the roughly 720-donor mean, donors in an Asian-associated ancestry cluster had fewer N-insertions in productive TCRs, according to a later genetic analysis. In the study, 150 to 200 TCR beta chains were listed as associated with cytomegalovirus. Broadly in line with IMGT annotations, most TCR beta V segments showed up in productive rearrangements about 87% or about 30% of the time in an earlier analysis of about 500 of the donors. Linkage disequilibrium might explain the correlated functional status among segregating V segments, but an unknown experimental factor could not be excluded. A later analysis found that HLA-associated TCR beta chains were more clonally expanded and had lower generation probabilities than equally common non-associated chains. A later analysis found that most CMV-associated TCR beta chains appeared HLA-restricted, with HLA associations seemingly driven largely by CMV exposure. A further reported finding was that TCR beta sequences accurately predicted the HLA-A and HLA-B alleles for most subjects in the first cohort. Most TCR sequences were seen in very few donors, while some public TCRs were found in many individuals. Strong co-occurrence of HLA alleles, especially DR and DQ, made assigning TCR associations to individual alleles difficult. A cluster of highly shared sequence variants was judged likely to be a technical artifact of the sequencing pipeline. Several of the top co-occurrence clusters appeared to be linked to parvovirus B19, influenza, CMV and Epstein-Barr virus, according to a later analysis. The earlier analysis of 450 to 700 of the donors excluded approximately 15 rarely observed V segments, including chromosome 9 orphons, because counts were too low. V-gene and J-gene trimming of TCR beta chains was associated with a missense DCLRE1C variant in a later genetic analysis, and the association was replicated in an independent cohort.

The count of this clone is one. It lacks a known antigen. One base away there is no much larger clone; base qualities are not given. Sequences SGDLS (CDR1) and YYNGEE (CDR2) are obtained from the germline V gene. Ends trimmed: V by 5 bases, J by 2 bases; bases unmatched to a gene: 7. Counted from cysteine to phenylalanine, this CDR3 has 15 amino acids. Just the 45-base CDR3 DNA is kept, in frame starting at base 1. The cohort consisted of 650 to 700 healthy bone marrow donors. All cohort members were sampled while nominally healthy, although unrecorded immune exposures were likely present. The donor tested CMV seronegative, placing the donor among the 300 to 450 seronegative members of the cohort. Every donor gave a peripheral blood sample, and the peripheral blood mononuclear cells from that sample were used for TCR beta sequencing. The Qiagen DNeasy Blood Extraction Kit was used to extract genomic DNA from the blood cell samples.

This receptor was taken from a woman between 40 and 50 years old in good health and CMV-seronegative. Sample: PBMCs. Recombination connected TRBV9 to TRBJ2-3; 8 bases in between match TRBD1. CDR3 protein: CASSLTGGPTDTQYF. The nucleotide sequence is TGTGCCAGCAGTCTAACAGGGGGACCCACAGATACGCAGTATTTT. The CDR3 plus the reference TRBV9 and TRBJ2-3 genes for the other parts give the full variable domain: DSGVTQTPKHLITATGQRVTLRCSPRSGDLSVYWYQQSLDQGLQFLIQYYNGEERAKGNILERFSAQQFPDLHSELNLSSLELGDSALYFCASSLTGGPTDTQYFGPGTRLTVL.